These T cell receptor beta chains were read from a single sample in a study of CD8+ T cells in alopecia areata. Produced via immunoSEQ multiplex PCR; TCRdb's table is partial and in-frame only. Here the sample spans some 190,000 clones, roughly 60% being singletons. This specimen consisted of CD4+ T cells sorted from blood, obtained at week 24, from a patient treated with tofacitinib. The receptors here all came from a human donor with alopecia areata. Both conserved end residues are part of each CDR3. Clone sizes are given selectively: once, few, many, or a class where the clone is expanded.

.	TRBV25-1	CASSEGRFDEQYF
.	TRBV5-6	CASSLTDTQYF
.	TRBV30	CAWLSRKTGRGSGANVLTF
once	TRBV5-1	CASSLAAGATNEKLFF
.	TRBV9	CASSVEPLDRGPNTEAFF
.	TRBV29-1	CSVEGAGGNTDTQYF
few	TRBV28	CASTIGSNQPQHF
once	TRBV14	CASSQELGGIGYTF
.	TRBV9	CASSPSQGANGYTF
.	TRBV6-5	CASSSRQNLNYEQYF
.	TRBV30	CAWSPHYGYTF
.	TRBV7-8	CASSLEAEPSYEQYF
.	TRBV29-1	CSVDSGHTEAFF
few	TRBV2	CASSFDRGEQYF
once	TRBV6-5	CASSYQRSNQPQHF
.	TRBV29-1	CSVRKGPNNEQFF
.	TRBV9	CASSVGLAGSTGELFF
.	TRBV30	CAWSGSGQGNYGYTF
.	TRBV7-9	CASSISWNTEAFF
few	TRBV7-9	CASSRRSSYEQYF
many	TRBV4-3	CASSPSRGNQPQHF
.	TRBV7-2	CASSLRGVTDTQYF
.	TRBV30	CAWSGVFRSPLHF
few	TRBV5-6	CASSLAGINQPQHF
.	TRBV9	CASSVQGENNEQFF
.	TRBV13	CASTIGVEPFDGYTF
.	TRBV6-5	CASSPDSRSEAFF
.	TRBV30	CAWSVRAGGSSEQFF
.	TRBV5-1	CASSVQGSGANVLTF
.	TRBV7-8	CASSPTSGRKAFF
few	TRBV4-3	CASSRVQGEAFF